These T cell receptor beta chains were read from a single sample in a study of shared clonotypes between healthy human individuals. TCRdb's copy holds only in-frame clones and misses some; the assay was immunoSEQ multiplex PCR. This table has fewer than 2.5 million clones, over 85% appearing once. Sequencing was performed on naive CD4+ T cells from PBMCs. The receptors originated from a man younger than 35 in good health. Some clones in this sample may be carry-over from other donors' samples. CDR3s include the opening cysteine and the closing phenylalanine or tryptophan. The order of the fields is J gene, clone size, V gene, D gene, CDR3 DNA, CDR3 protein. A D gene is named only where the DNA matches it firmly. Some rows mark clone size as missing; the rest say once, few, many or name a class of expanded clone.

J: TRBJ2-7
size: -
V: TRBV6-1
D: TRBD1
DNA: TGTGCCAGCAGTGAAGAGGGGACAGCGGTCTACGAGCAGTACTTC
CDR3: CASSEEGTAVYEQYF

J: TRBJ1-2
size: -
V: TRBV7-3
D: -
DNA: TGTGCCAGCAGCCCAGGGGCGGAATGGGGCTATGGCTACACCTTC
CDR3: CASSPGAEWGYGYTF

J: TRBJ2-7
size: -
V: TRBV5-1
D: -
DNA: TGCGCCAGCAGCTTGGGACCCGTGGAACTACTGTACGAGCAGTACTTC
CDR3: CASSLGPVELLYEQYF

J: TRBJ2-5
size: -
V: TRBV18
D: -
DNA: TGTGCCAGCTCAGTCCAGGGCCACCAAGAGACCCAGTACTTC
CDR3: CASSVQGHQETQYF

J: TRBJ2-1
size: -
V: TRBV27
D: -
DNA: TGTGCCAGCAGTTTACTCTTGGGGCCCATGGGGGTCAATGAGCAGTTCTTC
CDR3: CASSLLLGPMGVNEQFF

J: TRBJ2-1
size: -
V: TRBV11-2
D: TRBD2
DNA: TGTGCCAGCAGCTTGGGTAGCGGGAGGGCCGTAGTGCAGTTCTTC
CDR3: CASSLGSGRAVVQFF

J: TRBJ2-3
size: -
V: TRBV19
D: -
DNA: TGTGCCAGTAGTATTGGCGTCCTTCCTACGGAGGGTTCGCAGTATTTT
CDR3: CASSIGVLPTEGSQYF

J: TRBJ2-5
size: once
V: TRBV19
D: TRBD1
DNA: TGTGCCAGTAGTATAGGCCCGACAGGGGGCGACCAGACCCAGTACTTC
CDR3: CASSIGPTGGDQTQYF

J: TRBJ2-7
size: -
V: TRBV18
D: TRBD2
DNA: TGTGCCAGCTCACCAAGGGCAGCGGGACCTTACGAGCAGTACTTC
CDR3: CASSPRAAGPYEQYF

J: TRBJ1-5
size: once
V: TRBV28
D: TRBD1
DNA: TGTGCCAGCAGTTCGGACAGGGCGCACAATCAGCCCCAGCATTTT
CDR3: CASSSDRAHNQPQHF

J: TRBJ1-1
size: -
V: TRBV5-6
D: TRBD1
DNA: TGTGCCAGCAGCTGGGACAGATTCACTGAAGCTTTCTTT
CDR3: CASSWDRFTEAFF

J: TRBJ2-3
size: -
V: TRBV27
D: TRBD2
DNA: TGTGCCAGCAGCCGAACCGGGACTAGCGAGAAGCCTAGCACAGATACGCAGTATTTT
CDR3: CASSRTGTSEKPSTDTQYF

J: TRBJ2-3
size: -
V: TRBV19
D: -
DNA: TGTGCCAGTGAAGGAATCCGGGGGACCTACACAGATACGCAGTATTTT
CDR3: CASEGIRGTYTDTQYF

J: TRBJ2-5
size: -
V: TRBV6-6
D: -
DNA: TGTGCCAGCAGTACACCGATCCCAGACCAAGAGACCCAGTACTTC
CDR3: CASSTPIPDQETQYF

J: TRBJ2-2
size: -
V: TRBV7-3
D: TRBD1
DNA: TGTGCCAGCAGCCCCCGGGACAGGGGTTCCGGGGAGCTGTTTTTT
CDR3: CASSPRDRGSGELFF

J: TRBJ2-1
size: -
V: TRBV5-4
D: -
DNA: TGTGCCAGCAGCCCCGACAGGCTCTATTACAATGAGCAGTTCTTC
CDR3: CASSPDRLYYNEQFF

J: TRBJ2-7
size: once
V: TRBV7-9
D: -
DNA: TGTGCCAGCAGCTTACTGGGGGCGCGGTACGAGCAGTACTTC
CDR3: CASSLLGARYEQYF

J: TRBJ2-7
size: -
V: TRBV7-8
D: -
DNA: TGTGCCAGCAGCTTAGCGAGGGCGGGGCTCTACGAGCAGTACTTC
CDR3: CASSLARAGLYEQYF

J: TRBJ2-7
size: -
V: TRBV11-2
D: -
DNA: TGTGCCAGCAGCGCGGGGCGGGATCGCGAGCAGTACTTC
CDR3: CASSAGRDREQYF

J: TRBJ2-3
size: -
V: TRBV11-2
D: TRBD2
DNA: TGTGCCAGCAGCTACACTAGCGGGACAGATACGCAGTATTTT
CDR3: CASSYTSGTDTQYF

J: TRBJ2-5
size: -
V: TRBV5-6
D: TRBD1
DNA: TGTGCCAGCAGCCACCGCCGCTCGACAGGGGTAGCAGAGACCCAGTACTTC
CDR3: CASSHRRSTGVAETQYF

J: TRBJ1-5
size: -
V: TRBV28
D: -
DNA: TGTGCCACCCTGACCCCCGGGGATTACTATCAGCCCCAGCATTTT
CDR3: CATLTPGDYYQPQHF

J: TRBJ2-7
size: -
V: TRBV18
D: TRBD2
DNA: TGTGCCAGCTCACCGCTCGGGACTAGCGGGAACTACGAGCAGTACTTC
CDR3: CASSPLGTSGNYEQYF

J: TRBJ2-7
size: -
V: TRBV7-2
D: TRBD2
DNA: TGTGCCAGCAGCCGGACTAGCGGATACTACGAGCAGTACTTC
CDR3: CASSRTSGYYEQYF

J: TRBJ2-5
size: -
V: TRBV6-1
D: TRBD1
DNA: TGTGCCAGCAGTGGGTCCCGAATCACAGGGGGGGAGACCCAGTACTTC
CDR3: CASSGSRITGGETQYF

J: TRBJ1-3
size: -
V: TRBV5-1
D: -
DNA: TGCGCCAGCAGCTTGGGGGCGGAAGGAAACACCATATATTTT
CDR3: CASSLGAEGNTIYF

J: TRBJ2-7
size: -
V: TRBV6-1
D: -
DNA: TGTGCCAGCAGTGATATCCAGAAAACCTACGAGCAGTACTTC
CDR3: CASSDIQKTYEQYF

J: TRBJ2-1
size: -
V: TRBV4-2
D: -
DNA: TGTGCCAGCAGTCTAACAGGCAATGAGCAGTTCTTC
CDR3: CASSLTGNEQFF

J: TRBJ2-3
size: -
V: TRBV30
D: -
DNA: TGTGCCTGGAGTGTACAGGCTGGCACAGATACGCAGTATTTT
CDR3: CAWSVQAGTDTQYF

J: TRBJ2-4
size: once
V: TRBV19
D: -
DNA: TGTGCCAGTAAGGACACTACACTAGCCAAAAACATTCAGTACTTC
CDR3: CASKDTTLAKNIQYF

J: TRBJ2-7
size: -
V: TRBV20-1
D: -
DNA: TGCAGTGCAAGGGCTTTAGGCGAGCAGTACTTC
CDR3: CSARALGEQYF

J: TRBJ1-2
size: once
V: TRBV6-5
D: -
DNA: TGTGCCAGCAGTTACGGGCAGGGCCCAGGCGGTGGCTACACCTTC
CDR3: CASSYGQGPGGGYTF

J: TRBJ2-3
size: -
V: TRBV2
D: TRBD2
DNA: TGTGCCACCGGGACTAGCCTTTACACAGATACGCAGTATTTT
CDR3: CATGTSLYTDTQYF

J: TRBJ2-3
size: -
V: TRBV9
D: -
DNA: TGTGCCAGCAGCGTAGGAGACAACAGAGATACGCAGTATTTT
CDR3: CASSVGDNRDTQYF

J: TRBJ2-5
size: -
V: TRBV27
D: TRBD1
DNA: TGTGCCAGCAGGATAGGACAGGGGATGTCGGAGGAGACCCAGTACTTC
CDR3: CASRIGQGMSEETQYF

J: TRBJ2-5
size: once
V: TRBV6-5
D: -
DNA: TGTGCCAGCAGACACGGGGGCAGCCTACAAGAGACCCAGTACTTC
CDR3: CASRHGGSLQETQYF

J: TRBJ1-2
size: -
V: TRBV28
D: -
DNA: TGTGCCAGCGAACAGATTAACTATGGCTACACCTTC
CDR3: CASEQINYGYTF

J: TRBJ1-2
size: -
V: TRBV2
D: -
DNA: TGTGCCAGCATCGGGTCCCCGCCGCTCTTTGGCTACACCTTC
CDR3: CASIGSPPLFGYTF

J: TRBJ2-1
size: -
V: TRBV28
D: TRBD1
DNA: TGTGCCAGCAGTTCCCGGGACAGGGCCTCCGAGGAGCAGTTCTTC
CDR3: CASSSRDRASEEQFF

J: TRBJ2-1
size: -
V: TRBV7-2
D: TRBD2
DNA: TGTGCCAGCAGGCCTAGCGGGAGTCGGCTCTCCTACAATGAGCAGTTCTTC
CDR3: CASRPSGSRLSYNEQFF

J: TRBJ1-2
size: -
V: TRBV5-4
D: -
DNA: TGTGCCAGCAGCCGGGAAGGGACTCCAAAAGCGGGCTATGGCTACACCTTC
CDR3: CASSREGTPKAGYGYTF

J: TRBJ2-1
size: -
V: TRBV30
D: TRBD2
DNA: TGTGCCTGGAGTGTACTCCCAAAAACTAGCGCCCGCTCCTACAATGAGCAGTTCTTC
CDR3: CAWSVLPKTSARSYNEQFF

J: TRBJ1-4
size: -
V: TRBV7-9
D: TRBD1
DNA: TGTGCCAGCAGCGGCTCGCCCACGCCACAGGGGTCAACTAATGAAAAACTGTTTTTT
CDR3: CASSGSPTPQGSTNEKLFF

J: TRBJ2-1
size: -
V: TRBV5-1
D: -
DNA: TGCGCCAGCAGCCTCCGCCTCCAGGGGTCCTACAATGAGCAGTTCTTC
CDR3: CASSLRLQGSYNEQFF

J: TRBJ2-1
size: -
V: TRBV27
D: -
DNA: TGTGCCAGCAGTTTTTTGCGTAATGAGCAGTTCTTC
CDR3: CASSFLRNEQFF

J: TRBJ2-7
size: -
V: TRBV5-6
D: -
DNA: TGTGCCAGCAGCTTACCGGGACGGGGGTTCGAGCAGTACTTC
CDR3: CASSLPGRGFEQYF

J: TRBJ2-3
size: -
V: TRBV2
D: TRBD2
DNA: TGTGCCAGCAAGGGGACTAATGTTGCAGATACGCAGTATTTT
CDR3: CASKGTNVADTQYF

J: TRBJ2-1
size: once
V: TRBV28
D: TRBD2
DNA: TGTGCCAGCAGTAGGACTAGCGGGAGAGTTGTTGAGCAGTTCTTC
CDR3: CASSRTSGRVVEQFF

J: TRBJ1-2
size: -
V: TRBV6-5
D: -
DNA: TGTGCCAGCAGTTACGAGTGGGGCTCTGGTGGCTACACCTTC
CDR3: CASSYEWGSGGYTF

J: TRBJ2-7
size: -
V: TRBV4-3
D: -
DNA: TGCGCCAGCAGCCAAGCCCCAGGGGAACTATACGAGCAGTACTTC
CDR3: CASSQAPGELYEQYF